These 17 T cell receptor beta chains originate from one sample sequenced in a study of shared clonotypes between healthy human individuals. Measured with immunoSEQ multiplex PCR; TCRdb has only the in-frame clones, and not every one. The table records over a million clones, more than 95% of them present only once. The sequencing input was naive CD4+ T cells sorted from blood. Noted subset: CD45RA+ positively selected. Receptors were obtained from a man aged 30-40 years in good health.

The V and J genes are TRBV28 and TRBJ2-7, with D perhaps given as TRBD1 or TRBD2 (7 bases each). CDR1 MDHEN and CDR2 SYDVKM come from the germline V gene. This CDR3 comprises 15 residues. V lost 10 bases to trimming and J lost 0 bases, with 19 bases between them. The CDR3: CATRQGGTISYEQYF. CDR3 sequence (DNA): TGTGCCACCAGACAGGGAGGGACTATCTCCTACGAGCAGTACTTC.

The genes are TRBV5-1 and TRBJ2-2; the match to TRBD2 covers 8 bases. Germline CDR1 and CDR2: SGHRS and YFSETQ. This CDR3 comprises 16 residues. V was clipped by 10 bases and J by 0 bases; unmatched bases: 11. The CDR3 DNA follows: TGCGCCGGACCAAAAGCGGGAGAGGCGAACACCGGGGAGCTGTTTTTT. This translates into CAGPKAGEANTGELFF.

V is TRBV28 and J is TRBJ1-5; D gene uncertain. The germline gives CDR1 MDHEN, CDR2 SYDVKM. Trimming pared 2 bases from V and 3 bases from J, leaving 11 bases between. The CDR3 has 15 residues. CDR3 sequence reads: CASSLEGGFNQPQHF. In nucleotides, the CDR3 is TGTGCCAGCAGTTTAGAGGGAGGTTTCAATCAGCCCCAGCATTTT.

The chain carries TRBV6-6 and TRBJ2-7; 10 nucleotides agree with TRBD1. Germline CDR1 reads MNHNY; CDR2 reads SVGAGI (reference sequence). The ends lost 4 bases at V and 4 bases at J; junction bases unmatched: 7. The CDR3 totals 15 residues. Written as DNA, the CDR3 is TGTGCCAGCAGTTCAACGACAGGGGGCAAGTACGAGCAGTACTTC. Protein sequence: CASSSTTGGKYEQYF.

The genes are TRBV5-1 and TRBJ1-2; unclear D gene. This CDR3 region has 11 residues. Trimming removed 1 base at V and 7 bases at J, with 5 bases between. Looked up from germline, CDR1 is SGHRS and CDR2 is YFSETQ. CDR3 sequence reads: CASSLSGGYTF. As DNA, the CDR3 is TGCGCCAGCAGCTTGAGTGGTGGCTACACCTTC.

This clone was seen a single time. CDR3 coding DNA: TGTGCCAGCAGCAGAACTAGCGGGAGGGCCCCTTTTAGCACAGATACGCAGTATTTT. Translated: CASSRTSGRAPFSTDTQYF. The genes are TRBV7-2 and TRBJ2-3; the match to TRBD2 covers 13 bases. J was trimmed by 0 bases and V by 5 bases; bases with no gene match: 11. Germline V gene data show CDR1 as SGHTA and CDR2 as FQGNSA. CDR3 size: 19 residues.

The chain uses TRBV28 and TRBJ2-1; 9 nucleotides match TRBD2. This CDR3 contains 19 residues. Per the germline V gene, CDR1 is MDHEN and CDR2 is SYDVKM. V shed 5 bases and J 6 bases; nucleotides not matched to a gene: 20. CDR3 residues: CASSPIHRGRARTFNEQFF. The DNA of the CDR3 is TGTGCCAGCAGTCCCATCCATCGCGGGAGGGCCCGTACGTTCAATGAGCAGTTCTTC.

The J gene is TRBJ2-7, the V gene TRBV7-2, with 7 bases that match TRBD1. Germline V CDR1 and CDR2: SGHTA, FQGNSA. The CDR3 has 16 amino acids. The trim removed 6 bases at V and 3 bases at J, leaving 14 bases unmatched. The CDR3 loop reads CASRQPGQLANYEQYF. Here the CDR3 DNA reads TGTGCCAGCAGACAGCCGGGACAGCTTGCTAACTACGAGCAGTACTTC.

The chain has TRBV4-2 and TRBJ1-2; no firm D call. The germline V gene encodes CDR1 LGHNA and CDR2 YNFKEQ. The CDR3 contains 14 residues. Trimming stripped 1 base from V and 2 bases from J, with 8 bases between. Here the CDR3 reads CASSQASGNYGYTF. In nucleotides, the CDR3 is TGTGCCAGCAGCCAAGCATCCGGAAACTATGGCTACACCTTC.

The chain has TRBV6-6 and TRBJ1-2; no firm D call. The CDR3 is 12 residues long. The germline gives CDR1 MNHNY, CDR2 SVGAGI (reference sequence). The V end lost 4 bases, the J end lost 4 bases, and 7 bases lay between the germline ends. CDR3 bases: TGTGCCAGCAGTTTGGCCTTCTATGGCTACACCTTC. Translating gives CASSLAFYGYTF.

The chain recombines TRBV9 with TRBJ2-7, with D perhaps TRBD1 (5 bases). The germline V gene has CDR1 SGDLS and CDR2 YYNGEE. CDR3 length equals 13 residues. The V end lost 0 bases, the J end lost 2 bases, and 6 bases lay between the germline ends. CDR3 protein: CASSVEDTYEQYF. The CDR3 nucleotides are TGTGCCAGCAGCGTAGAGGACACCTACGAGCAGTACTTC. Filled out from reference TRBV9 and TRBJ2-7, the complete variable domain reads DSGVTQTPKHLITATGQRVTLRCSPRSGDLSVYWYQQSLDQGLQFLIQYYNGEERAKGNILERFSAQQFPDLHSELNLSSLELGDSALYFCASSVEDTYEQYFGPGTRLTVT.

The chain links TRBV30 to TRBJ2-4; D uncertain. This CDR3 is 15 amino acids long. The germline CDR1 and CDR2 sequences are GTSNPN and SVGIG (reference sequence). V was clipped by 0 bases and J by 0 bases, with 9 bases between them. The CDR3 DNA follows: TGTGCCTGGAGTGTACTTCCTCTAGCCAAAAACATTCAGTACTTC. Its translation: CAWSVLPLAKNIQYF.

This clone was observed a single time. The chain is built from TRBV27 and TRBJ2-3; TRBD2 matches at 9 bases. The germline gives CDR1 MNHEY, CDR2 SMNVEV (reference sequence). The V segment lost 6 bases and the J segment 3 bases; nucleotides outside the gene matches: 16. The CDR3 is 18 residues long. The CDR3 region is CASRRGVAGGRETDTQYF. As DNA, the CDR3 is TGTGCCAGCAGAAGAGGGGTGGCGGGAGGGCGGGAGACAGATACGCAGTATTTT.

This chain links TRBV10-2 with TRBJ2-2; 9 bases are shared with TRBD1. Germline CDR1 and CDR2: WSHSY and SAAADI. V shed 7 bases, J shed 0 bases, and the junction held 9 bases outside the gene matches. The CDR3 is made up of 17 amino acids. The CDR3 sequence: CASTLRGQGANTGELFF. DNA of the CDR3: TGCGCCAGCACCCTACGGGGACAGGGAGCGAACACCGGGGAGCTGTTTTTT.

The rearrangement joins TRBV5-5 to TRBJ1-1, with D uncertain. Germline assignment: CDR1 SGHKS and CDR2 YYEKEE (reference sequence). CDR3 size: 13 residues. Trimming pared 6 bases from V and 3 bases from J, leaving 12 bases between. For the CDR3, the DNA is TGTGCCAGCAACCCCGAAGGGTACACTGAAGCTTTCTTT. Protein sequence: CASNPEGYTEAFF.

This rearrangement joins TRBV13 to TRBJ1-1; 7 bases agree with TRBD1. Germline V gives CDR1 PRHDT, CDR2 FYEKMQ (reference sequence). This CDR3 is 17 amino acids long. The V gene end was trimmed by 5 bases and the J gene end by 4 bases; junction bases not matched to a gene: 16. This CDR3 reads CASSGPPKGALSTEAFF. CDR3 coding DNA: TGTGCCAGCAGCGGCCCGCCGAAGGGGGCTCTAAGCACTGAAGCTTTCTTT.

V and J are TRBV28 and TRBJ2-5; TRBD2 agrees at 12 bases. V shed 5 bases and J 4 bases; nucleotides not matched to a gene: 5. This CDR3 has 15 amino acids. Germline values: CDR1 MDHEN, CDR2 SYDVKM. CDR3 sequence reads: CASSETSGGGETQYF. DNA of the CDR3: TGTGCCAGCAGTGAGACTAGCGGGGGAGGAGAGACCCAGTACTTC.